The clone carrying this TCR beta chain appeared a few times. Its antigen remains unidentified. Any patient presenting with uncontrolled infection, other autoimmune disease, pregnancy or lactation was left out. Source material for PBMCs was more than 7.5 ml fresh peripheral blood. Researchers amplified the TCR beta CDR3 regions from RNA transcripts. The HTBI primer set was used in a first-round RT-PCR of the TCR CDR3. One entry per CDR3 protein results from TCRdb running MiXCR on the multiplex PCR reads. The sample includes fewer than 800,000 distinct CDR3 sequences, over 15% of them seen just once. The source of the sample is a study of T cells in Graves' hyperthyroidism and ophthalmopathy. Overall study findings and caveats: The blood repertoire included most of the expanded thyroid clonotypes above 0.001. Progression to ophthalmopathy was predicted a median of roughly seven months early.

Germline V gene sequence: CDR1 SGHRS, CDR2 YFSETQ. This CDR3 comprises 20 residues. The junction had 19 bases not matched to a gene; V was cut back by 6 bases and J by 0 bases. The chain links TRBV5-1 to TRBJ2-1; 9 bases line up with TRBD2. Sequencing was carried out using blood. The TCR comes from a man aged 18 to 29 with Graves' hyperthyroidism. The CDR3 is CASTIRGLAGPTSSYNEQFF. The CDR3 nucleotides read TGCGCCAGCACCATAAGAGGTCTAGCGGGACCAACTAGCTCCTACAATGAGCAGTTCTTC.